The clone carrying this T cell receptor (beta chain) was seen once. Trimming stripped 2 bases from V and 0 bases from J, with 8 bases between. The CDR3 has 15 amino acids. Germline CDR1 is MDHEN and CDR2 is SYDVKM. In the PCR, 60 Vbeta and 13 Jbeta primers were used. Clones were sequenced by immunoSEQ multiplex PCR, and TCRdb holds only the in-frame ones, with some missing. The sample consists of over 95,000 clones, about 78% of them appearing once. The data were obtained in a study of cytomegalovirus exposure and HLA in healthy donors. The gene calls are TRBV28 and TRBJ1-3; D not resolved. The TCR sequence derives from a man aged 40-55 years in good health and CMV-seronegative. The sample comprised PBMCs. The CDR3 nucleotides are TGTGCCAGCAGTTTACAGGCGAACTCTGGAAACACCATATATTTT. This encodes CASSLQANSGNTIYF.